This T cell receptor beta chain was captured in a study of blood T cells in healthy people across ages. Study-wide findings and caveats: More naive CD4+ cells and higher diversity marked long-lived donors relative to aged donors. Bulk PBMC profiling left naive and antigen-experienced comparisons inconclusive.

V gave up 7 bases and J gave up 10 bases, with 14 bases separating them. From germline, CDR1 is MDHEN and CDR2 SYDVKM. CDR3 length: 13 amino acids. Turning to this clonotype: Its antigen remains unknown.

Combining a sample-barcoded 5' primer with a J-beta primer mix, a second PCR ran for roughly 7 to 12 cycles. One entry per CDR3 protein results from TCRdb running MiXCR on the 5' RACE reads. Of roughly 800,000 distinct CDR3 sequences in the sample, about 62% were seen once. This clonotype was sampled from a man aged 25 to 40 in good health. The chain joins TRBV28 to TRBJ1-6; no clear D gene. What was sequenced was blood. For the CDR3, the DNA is TGTGCCAGCAACGTTAGGTATGACTCACCCCTCCACTTT. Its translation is CASNVRYDSPLHF.